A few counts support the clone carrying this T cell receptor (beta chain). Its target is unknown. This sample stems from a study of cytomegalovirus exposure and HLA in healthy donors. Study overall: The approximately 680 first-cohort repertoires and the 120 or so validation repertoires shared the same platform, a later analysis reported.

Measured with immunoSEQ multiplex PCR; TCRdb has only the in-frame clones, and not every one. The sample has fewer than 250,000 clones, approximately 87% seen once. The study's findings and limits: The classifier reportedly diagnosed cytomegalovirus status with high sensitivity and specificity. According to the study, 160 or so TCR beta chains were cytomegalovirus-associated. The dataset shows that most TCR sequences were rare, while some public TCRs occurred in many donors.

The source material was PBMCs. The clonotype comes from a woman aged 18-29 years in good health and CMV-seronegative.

The CDR3 sequence is CASNQGMNTEAFF. The CDR3 DNA follows: TGTGCCAGCAACCAGGGAATGAACACTGAAGCTTTCTTT. The gene calls are TRBV2 and TRBJ1-1; TRBD1 might be the D (5 bases). CDR1 is SNHLY and CDR2 is FYNNEI in the germline V gene. Deletions cut 7 bases from V and 0 bases from J, with 9 bases between. The CDR3 has 13 amino acids.